The rows below give T cell receptor beta chains drawn from one sample of a study of STAT3 mutations in large granular lymphocyte leukemia. Sequenced by immunoSEQ multiplex PCR; TCRdb stores in-frame clones only, minus some. The profile shows about 16,000 clones, 84% of them singletons. Sequenced sample: peripheral blood mononuclear cells. Receptors were obtained from a man between 45 and 60 years old with T-cell large granular lymphocyte leukemia. Some clones in this sample may be carry-over from other donors' samples. Each CDR3 is given with its conserved first and last residue. D genes are given only for firm matches. Clone size appears in some rows only: once, few, many, or a class for an expanded clone.

V: TRBV18; D: TRBD1; length: 16; size: .; J: TRBJ1-1; DNA: TGTGCCAGCTCACCACCAAACAGGGGCGAGAACACTGAAGCTTTCTTT; CDR3: CASSPPNRGENTEAFF
V: TRBV9; D: TRBD2; length: 15; size: once; J: TRBJ2-7; DNA: TGTGCCAGCAGCTTACGACTAGCGGCGGGCTCCGAGCAGTACTTC; CDR3: CASSLRLAAGSEQYF
V: TRBV9; D: TRBD2; length: 17; size: .; J: TRBJ2-1; DNA: TGTGCCAGCAGCGTAGAAGGGGGACTAGCGGGACCAAATGAGCAGTTCTTC; CDR3: CASSVEGGLAGPNEQFF
V: TRBV5-3; D: .; length: 14; size: few; J: TRBJ1-1; DNA: TGTGCCAGAAGCTTGACGGACAGAAACACTGAAGCTTTCTTT; CDR3: CARSLTDRNTEAFF
V: TRBV11-2; D: .; length: 14; size: .; J: TRBJ2-3; DNA: TGTGCCAGCAGCTTAGATAGGTGGGCAGATACGCAGTATTTT; CDR3: CASSLDRWADTQYF
V: TRBV18; D: .; length: 12; size: few; J: TRBJ2-7; DNA: TGTGCCAGCTCACCAGGGGACACCGAGCAGTACTTC; CDR3: CASSPGDTEQYF
V: TRBV9; D: .; length: 14; size: .; J: TRBJ1-6; DNA: TGTGCCAGCAGCGGCACGCTTGAGTATTCACCCCTCCACTTT; CDR3: CASSGTLEYSPLHF
V: TRBV15; D: TRBD1; length: 13; size: once; J: TRBJ1-4; DNA: TGTGCCACCAGCATGGACAGGGCCCGGGGACTGTTTTTT; CDR3: CATSMDRARGLFF
V: TRBV30; D: TRBD2; length: 14; size: .; J: TRBJ2-7; DNA: TGTGCCTGGAGTAGGACTAGCGGGAGATTAGAGCAGTACTTC; CDR3: CAWSRTSGRLEQYF
V: TRBV19; D: .; length: 13; size: .; J: TRBJ1-3; DNA: TGTGCCAGTAGTCCACAGGCTCCGAACACCATATATTTT; CDR3: CASSPQAPNTIYF